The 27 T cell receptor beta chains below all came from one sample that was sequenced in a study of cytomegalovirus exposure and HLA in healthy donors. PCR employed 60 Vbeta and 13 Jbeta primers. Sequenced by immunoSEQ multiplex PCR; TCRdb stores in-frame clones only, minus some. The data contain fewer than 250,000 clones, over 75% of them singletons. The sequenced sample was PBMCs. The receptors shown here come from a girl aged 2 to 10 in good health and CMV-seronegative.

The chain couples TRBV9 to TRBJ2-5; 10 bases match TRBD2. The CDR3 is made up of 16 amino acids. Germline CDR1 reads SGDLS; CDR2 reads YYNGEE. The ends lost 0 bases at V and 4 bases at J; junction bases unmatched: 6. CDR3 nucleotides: TGTGCCAGCAGCGTAGCGGCTAGCGGGGGACGAGAGACCCAGTACTTC. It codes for CASSVAASGGRETQYF.

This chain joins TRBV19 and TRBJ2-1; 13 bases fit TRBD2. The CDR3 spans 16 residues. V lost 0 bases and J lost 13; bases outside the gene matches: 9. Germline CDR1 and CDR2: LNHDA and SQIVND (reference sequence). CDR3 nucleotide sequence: TGTGCCAGTAGTATAGATCCCTTGGGACTAGCGGGGACACAGTTCTTC. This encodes CASSIDPLGLAGTQFF.

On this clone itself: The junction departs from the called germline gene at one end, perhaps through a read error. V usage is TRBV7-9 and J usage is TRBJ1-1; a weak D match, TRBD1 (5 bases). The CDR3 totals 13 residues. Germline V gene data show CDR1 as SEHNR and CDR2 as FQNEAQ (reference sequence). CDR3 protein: CSSRLEGRGEAFF. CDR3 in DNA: TGTTCCAGCAGATTGGAGGGGAGGGGCGAAGCTTTCTTT.

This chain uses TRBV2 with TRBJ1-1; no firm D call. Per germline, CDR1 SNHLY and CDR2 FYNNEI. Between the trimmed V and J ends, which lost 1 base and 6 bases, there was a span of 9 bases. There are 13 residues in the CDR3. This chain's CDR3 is CASSEGRSAEAFF. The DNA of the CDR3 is TGTGCCAGCAGTGAAGGTCGGAGCGCTGAAGCTTTCTTT.

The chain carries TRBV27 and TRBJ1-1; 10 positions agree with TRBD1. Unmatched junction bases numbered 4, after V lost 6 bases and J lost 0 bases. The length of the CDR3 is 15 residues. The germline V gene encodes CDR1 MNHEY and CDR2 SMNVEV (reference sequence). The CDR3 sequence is CASRSGQGMNTEAFF. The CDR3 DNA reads TGTGCCAGCAGGTCGGGACAGGGGATGAACACTGAAGCTTTCTTT.

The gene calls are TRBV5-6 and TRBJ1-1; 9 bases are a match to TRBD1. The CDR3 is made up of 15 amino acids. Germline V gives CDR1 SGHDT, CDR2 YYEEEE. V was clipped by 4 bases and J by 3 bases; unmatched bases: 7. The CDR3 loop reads CASSGFDRGDTEAFF. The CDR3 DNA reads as TGTGCCAGCAGCGGCTTCGACAGGGGGGACACTGAAGCTTTCTTT.

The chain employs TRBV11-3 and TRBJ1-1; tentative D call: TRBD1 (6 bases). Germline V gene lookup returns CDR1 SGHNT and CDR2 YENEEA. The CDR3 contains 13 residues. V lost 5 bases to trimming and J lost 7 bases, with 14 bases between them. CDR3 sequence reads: CASSPGRGREAFF. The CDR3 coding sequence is TGTGCCAGCAGCCCCGGCAGGGGACGTGAAGCTTTCTTT.

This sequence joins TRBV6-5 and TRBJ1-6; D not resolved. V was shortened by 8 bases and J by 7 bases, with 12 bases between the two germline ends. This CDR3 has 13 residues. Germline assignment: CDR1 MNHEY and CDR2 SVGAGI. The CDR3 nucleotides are TGTGCCAGCCGGGTCGACGGAAATTCACCCCTCCACTTT. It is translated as CASRVDGNSPLHF.

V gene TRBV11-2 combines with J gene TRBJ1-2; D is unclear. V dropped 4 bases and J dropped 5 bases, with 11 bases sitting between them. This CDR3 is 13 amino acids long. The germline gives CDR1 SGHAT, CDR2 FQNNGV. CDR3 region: CASSSSLLYGYTF. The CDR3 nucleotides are TGTGCCAGCAGCTCCTCCCTATTGTATGGCTACACCTTC.

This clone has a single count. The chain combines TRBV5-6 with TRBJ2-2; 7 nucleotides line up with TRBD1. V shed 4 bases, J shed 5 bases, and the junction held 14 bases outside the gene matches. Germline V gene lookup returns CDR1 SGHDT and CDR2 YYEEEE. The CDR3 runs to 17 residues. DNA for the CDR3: TGTGCCAGCAGCCGCCTTGGGTTCGTCAGGGGGACCGGGGAGCTGTTTTTT. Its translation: CASSRLGFVRGTGELFF.

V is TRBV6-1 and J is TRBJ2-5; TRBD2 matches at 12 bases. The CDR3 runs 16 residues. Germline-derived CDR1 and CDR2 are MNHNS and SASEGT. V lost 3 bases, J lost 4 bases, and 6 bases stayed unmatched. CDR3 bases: TGTGCCAGCAGTGATACACTAGCGGGGGGTGGAGAGACCCAGTACTTC. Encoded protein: CASSDTLAGGGETQYF.

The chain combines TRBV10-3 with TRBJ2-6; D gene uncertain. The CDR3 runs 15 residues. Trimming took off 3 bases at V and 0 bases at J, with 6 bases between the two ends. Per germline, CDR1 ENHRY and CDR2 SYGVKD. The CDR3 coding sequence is TGTGCCATCAGTGACACGGGCTCTGGGGCCAACGTCCTGACTTTC. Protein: CAISDTGSGANVLTF.

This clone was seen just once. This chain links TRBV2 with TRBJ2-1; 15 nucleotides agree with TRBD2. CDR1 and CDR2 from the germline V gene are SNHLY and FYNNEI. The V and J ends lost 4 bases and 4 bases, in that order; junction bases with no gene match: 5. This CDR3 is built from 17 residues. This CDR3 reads CASSGTSGRALYNEQFF. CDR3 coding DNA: TGTGCCAGCAGTGGGACTAGCGGGAGGGCCCTATACAATGAGCAGTTCTTC.

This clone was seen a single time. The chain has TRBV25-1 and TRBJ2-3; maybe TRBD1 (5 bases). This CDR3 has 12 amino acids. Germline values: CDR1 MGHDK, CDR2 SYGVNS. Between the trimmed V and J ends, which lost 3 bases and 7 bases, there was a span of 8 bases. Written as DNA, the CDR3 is TGTGCCAGCAGTGAGCAGGGATATACGCAGTATTTT. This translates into CASSEQGYTQYF.

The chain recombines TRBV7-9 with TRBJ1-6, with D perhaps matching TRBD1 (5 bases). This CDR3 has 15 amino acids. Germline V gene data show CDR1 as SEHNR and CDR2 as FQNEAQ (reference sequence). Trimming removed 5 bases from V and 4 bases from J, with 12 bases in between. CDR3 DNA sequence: TGTGCCAGCAGCCCCGGGGGGGGGTATAATTCACCCCTCCACTTT. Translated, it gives CASSPGGGYNSPLHF.

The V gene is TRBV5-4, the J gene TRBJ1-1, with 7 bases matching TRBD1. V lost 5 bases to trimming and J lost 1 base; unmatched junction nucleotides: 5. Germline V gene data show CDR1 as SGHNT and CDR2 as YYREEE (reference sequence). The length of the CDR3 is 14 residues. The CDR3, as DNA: TGTGCCAGCAGAGCCGGGACAGCGAACACTGAAGCTTTCTTT. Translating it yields CASRAGTANTEAFF. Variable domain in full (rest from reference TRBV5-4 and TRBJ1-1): ETGVTQSPTHLIKTRGQQVTLRCSSQSGHNTVSWYQQALGQGPQFIFQYYREEENGRGNFPPRFSGLQFPNYSSELNVNALELDDSALYLCASRAGTANTEAFFGQGTRLTVV.

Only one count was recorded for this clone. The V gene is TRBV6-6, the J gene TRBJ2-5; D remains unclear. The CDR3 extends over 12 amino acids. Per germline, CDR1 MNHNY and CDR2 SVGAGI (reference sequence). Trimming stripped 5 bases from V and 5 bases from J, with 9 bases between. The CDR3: CASSHIKETQYF. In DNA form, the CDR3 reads TGTGCCAGCAGTCACATCAAGGAGACCCAGTACTTC.

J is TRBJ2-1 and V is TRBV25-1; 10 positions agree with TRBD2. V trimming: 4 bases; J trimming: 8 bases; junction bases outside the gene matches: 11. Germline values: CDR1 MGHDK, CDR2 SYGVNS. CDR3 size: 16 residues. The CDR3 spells CASSGDSSGSSDEQFF. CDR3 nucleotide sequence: TGTGCCAGCAGTGGGGATTCTAGCGGGAGTAGCGATGAGCAGTTCTTC.

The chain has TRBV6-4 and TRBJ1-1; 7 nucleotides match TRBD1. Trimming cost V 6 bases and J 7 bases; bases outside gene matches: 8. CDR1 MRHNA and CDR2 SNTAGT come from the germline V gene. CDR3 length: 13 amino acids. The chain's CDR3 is CASRPEYRGEAFF. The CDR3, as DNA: TGTGCCAGCAGGCCAGAATACAGGGGTGAAGCTTTCTTT.

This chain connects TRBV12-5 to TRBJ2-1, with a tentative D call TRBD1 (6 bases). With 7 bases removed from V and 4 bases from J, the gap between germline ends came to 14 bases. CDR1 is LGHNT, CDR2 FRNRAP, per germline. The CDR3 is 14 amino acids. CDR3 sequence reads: CASVPDSPYNEQFF. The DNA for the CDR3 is TGTGCTAGTGTCCCGGACAGCCCGTACAATGAGCAGTTCTTC.

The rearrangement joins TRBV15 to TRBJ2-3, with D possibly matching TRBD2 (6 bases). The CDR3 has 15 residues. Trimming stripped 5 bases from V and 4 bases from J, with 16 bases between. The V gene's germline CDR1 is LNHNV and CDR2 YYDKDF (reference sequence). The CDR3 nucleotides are TGTGCCACCAGCCCCGGATCGACTAGTCCAGATACGCAGTATTTT. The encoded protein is CATSPGSTSPDTQYF.

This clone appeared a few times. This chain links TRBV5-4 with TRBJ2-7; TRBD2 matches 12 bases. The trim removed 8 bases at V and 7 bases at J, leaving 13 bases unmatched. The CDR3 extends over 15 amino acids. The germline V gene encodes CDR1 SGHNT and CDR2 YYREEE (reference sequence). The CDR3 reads CASTRSGLAGKEQYF. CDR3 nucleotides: TGTGCCAGTACCCGGTCGGGACTAGCGGGCAAAGAGCAGTACTTC. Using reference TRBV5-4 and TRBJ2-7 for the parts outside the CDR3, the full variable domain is ETGVTQSPTHLIKTRGQQVTLRCSSQSGHNTVSWYQQALGQGPQFIFQYYREEENGRGNFPPRFSGLQFPNYSSELNVNALELDDSALYLCASTRSGLAGKEQYFGPGTRLTVT.

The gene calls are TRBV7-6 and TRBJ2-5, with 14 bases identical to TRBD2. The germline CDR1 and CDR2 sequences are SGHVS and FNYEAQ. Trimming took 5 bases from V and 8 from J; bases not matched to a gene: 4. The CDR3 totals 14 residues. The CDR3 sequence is CASSVGLAGGTQYF. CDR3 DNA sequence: TGTGCCAGCAGCGTTGGACTAGCGGGAGGAACCCAGTACTTC.

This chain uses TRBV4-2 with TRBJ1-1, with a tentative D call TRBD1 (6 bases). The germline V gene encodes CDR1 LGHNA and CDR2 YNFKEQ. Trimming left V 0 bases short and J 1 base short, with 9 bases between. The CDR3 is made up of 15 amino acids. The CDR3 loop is CASSQDAGANTEAFF. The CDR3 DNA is TGTGCCAGCAGCCAAGATGCAGGGGCGAACACTGAAGCTTTCTTT.

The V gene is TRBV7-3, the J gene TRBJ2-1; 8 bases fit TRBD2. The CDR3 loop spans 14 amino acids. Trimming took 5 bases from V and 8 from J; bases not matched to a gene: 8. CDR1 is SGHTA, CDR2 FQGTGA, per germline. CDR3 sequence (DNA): TGTGCCAGCAGCACCCGGGGGGGCTTCGATGAGCAGTTCTTC. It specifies CASSTRGGFDEQFF.

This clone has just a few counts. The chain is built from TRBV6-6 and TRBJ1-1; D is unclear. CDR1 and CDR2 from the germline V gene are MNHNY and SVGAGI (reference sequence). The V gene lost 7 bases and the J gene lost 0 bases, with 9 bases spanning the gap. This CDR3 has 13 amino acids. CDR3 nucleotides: TGTGCCAGCACTGGCGGGCTGAACACTGAAGCTTTCTTT. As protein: CASTGGLNTEAFF.

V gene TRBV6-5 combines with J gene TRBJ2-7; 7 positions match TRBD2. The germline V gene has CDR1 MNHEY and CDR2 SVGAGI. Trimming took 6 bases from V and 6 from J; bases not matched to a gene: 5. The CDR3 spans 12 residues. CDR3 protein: CASSGLVGEQYF. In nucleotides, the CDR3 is TGTGCCAGCAGCGGACTAGTCGGCGAGCAGTACTTC.